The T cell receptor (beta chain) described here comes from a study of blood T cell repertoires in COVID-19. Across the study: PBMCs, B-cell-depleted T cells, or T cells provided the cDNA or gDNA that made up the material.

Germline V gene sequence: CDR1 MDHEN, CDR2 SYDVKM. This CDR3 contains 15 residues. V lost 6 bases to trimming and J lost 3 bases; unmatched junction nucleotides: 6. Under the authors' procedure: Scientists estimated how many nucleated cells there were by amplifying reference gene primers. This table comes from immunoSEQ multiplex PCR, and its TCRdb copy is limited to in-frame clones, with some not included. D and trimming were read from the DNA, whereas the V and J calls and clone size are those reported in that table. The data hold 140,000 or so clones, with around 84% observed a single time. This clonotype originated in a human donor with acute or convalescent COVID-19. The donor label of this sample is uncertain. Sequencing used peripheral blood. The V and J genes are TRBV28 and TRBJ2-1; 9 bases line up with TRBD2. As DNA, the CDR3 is TGTGCCAGCAGCCCCGGGACTAGCCTCTACAATGAGCAGTTCTTC. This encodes CASSPGTSLYNEQFF.